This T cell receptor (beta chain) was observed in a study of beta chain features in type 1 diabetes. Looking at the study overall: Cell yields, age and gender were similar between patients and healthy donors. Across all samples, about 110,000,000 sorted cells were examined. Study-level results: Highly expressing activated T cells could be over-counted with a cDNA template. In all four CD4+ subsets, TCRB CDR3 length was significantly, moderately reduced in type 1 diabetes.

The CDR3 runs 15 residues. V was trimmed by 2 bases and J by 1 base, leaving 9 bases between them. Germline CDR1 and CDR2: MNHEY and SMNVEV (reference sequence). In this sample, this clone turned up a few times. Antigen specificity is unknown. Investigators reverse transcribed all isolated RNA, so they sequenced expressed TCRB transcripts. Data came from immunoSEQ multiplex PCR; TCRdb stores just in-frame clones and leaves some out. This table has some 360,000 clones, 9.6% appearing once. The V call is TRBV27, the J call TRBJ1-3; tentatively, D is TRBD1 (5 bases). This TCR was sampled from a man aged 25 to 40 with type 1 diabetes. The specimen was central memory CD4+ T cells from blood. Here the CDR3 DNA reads TGTGCCAGCAGTTTAGGGTGGGGGTCTGGAAACACCATATATTTT. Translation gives CASSLGWGSGNTIYF.